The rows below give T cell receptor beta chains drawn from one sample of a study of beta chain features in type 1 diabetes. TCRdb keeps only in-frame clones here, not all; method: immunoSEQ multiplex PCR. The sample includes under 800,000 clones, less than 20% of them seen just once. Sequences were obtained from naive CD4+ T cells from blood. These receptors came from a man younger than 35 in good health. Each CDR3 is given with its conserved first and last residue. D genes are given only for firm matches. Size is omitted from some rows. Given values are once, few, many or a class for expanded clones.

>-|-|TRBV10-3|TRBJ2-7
TGTGCCATCAGTTCCGGGACACTACGCTCCTACGAGCAGTACTTC
CAISSGTLRSYEQYF
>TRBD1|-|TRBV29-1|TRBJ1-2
TGCAGCGTTGTACAGGGGGCGTTGTATGGCTACACCTTC
CSVVQGALYGYTF
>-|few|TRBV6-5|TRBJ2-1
TGTGCCAGCATGCCGGGACACGGCAATGAGCAGTTCTTC
CASMPGHGNEQFF
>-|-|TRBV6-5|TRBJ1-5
TGTGCCAGCAGTTACTCCTCCCGGGCTAATCAGCCCCAGCATTTT
CASSYSSRANQPQHF
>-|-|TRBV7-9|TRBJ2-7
TGTGCCAGCGGTGACGAGCAGTACTTC
CASGDEQYF
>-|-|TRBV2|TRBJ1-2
TGTGCCAGCAGTGTCGGACGAAACTATGGCTACACCTTC
CASSVGRNYGYTF
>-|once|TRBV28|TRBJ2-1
TGTGCCAGCAGTTTAACCGTTCTTTTGGGCAAATACAATGAGCAGTTCTTC
CASSLTVLLGKYNEQFF
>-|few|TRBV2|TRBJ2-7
TGTGCCAGCAGTGTCGGGGTATACGAGCAGTACTTC
CASSVGVYEQYF
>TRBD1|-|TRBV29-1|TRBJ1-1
TGCAGCGTGGGCCTCGGGACAGGGAGTGGTACTGAAGCTTTCTTT
CSVGLGTGSGTEAFF
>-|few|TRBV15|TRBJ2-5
TGTGCCACCAGCAGAGGCCAGTTAGAGACCCAGTACTTC
CATSRGQLETQYF
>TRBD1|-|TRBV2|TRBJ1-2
TGTGCCAGCAGGAGACAGGGGACTGGCTACACCTTC
CASRRQGTGYTF
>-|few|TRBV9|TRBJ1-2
TGTGCCAGCAGCGTCCAAGTATGGACAGCTAAGGGGAGATCTTATGGCTACACCTTC
CASSVQVWTAKGRSYGYTF
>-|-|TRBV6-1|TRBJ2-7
TGTGCCGGACGAGACCCTTCCTACGAGCAGTACTTC
CAGRDPSYEQYF
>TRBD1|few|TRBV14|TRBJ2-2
TGTGCCAGCAGCCAACGCCAGATGTACAGGGGAATAACCGGGGAGCTGTTTTTT
CASSQRQMYRGITGELFF
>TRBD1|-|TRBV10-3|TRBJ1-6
TGTGCCATCAGTCGACAGGGCAGGGACGATTCACCCCTCCACTTT
CAISRQGRDDSPLHF
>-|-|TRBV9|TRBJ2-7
TGTGCCAGCAGCGTAGAGCACGGGACCGGATACGAGCAGTACTTC
CASSVEHGTGYEQYF
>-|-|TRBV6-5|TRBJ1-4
TGTGCCAGCAGTCCCCAGGGGAAGGCTAATGAAAAACTGTTTTTT
CASSPQGKANEKLFF
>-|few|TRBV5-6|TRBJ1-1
TGTGCCAGCAGCTTGGAGAGGAGCCCAATGAACACTGAAGCTTTCTTT
CASSLERSPMNTEAFF
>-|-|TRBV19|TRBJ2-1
TGTGCCAGTAGTATCGGCAGGGCAAACAAGCAGTTCTTC
CASSIGRANKQFF
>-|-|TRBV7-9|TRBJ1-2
TGTGCCAGCAATGGGGGACGGATCTATGGCTACACCTTC
CASNGGRIYGYTF
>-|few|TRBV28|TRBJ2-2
TGTGCCAGCAGTTTCCAGCGGGCCGGCACCGGGGAGCTGTTTTTT
CASSFQRAGTGELFF
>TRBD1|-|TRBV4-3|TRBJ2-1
TGCGCCAGCAGCCAAGCCGGGACAGGGGGAAGTGAGCAGTTCTTC
CASSQAGTGGSEQFF
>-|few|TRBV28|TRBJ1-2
TGTGCCAGCAGTTTCTTGGACAGATCCCCAGAGTCCTACACCTTC
CASSFLDRSPESYTF
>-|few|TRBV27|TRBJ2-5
TGTGCCAGCAGTTTTGGAGGGGGCTTGGAGACCCAGTACTTC
CASSFGGGLETQYF
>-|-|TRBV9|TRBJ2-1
TGTGCCAGCAGCGCCGATGAGGCGCCCCGTCGCAATGAGCAGTTCTTC
CASSADEAPRRNEQFF
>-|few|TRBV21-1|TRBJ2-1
TGTGCCAGCAGCAGGCAGCGGGGTTCCTACAATGAGCAGTTCTTC
CASSRQRGSYNEQFF
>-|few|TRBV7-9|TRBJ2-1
TGTGCCAGCAGCCTTCGACGGCCTTCGGGCTCCAATGAGCAGTTCTTC
CASSLRRPSGSNEQFF
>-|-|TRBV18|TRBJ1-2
TGTGCCAGCTCACCAGGAGGCACCTATGGCTACACCTTC
CASSPGGTYGYTF
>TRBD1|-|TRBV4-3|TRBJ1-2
TGCGCCAGCAGCCCGACTCCGGGACAGGGGTATGGCTACACCTTC
CASSPTPGQGYGYTF
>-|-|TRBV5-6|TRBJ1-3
TGTGCCAGCAGCTCGGACAGCTCTGGAAACACCATATATTTT
CASSSDSSGNTIYF
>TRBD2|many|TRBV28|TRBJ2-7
TGTGCCAGCAGACTAGCGGGTTCCTACGAGCAGTACTTC
CASRLAGSYEQYF
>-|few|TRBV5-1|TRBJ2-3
TGCGCCAGCAGCTATTCATCGGATACGCAGTATTTT
CASSYSSDTQYF
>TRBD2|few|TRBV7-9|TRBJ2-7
TGTGCCAGCAGCGGCCGCCGACTAGCGACTGACTACGAGCAGTACTTC
CASSGRRLATDYEQYF
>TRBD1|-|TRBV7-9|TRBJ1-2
TGTGCCAGCAGCTTAACTGGCTCCGGGACAGGGAACTATGGCTACACCTTC
CASSLTGSGTGNYGYTF
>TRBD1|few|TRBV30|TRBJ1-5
TGTGCCTGGAGGGACAGGGCGGTCAATCAGCCCCAGCATTTT
CAWRDRAVNQPQHF
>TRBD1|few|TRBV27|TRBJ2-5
TGTGCCAGCAGTTTAGGGGACAGGGCGAAGACCCAGTACTTC
CASSLGDRAKTQYF
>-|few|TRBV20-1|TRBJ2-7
TGCAGTGCTACACAGGCCTACGAGCAGTACTTC
CSATQAYEQYF
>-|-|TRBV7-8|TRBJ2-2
TGTGCCAGCAGCTTAGATCGGGTTCTACAGGCCGGGGAGCTGTTTTTT
CASSLDRVLQAGELFF
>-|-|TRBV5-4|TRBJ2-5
TGTGCCAGCAGCCTTGGGGGGGCGCGGCAAGAGACCCAGTACTTC
CASSLGGARQETQYF
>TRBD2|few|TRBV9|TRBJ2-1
TGTGCCAGCAGCGTAGGTGGGTGGCGGGAGAGGTCCTACAATGAGCAGTTCTTC
CASSVGGWRERSYNEQFF
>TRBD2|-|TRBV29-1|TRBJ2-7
TGCAGCGCTTGGGGACTAGCGGGAGTGGAGCAGTACTTC
CSAWGLAGVEQYF
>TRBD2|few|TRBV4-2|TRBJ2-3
TGTGCCAGCAGCCCTCTACAGCGGCTAGCGGGGACCTACACAGATACGCAGTATTTT
CASSPLQRLAGTYTDTQYF
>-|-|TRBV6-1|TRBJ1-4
TGTGCCAGCAGTGAAAACTCGGCGAGGAATGAAAAACTGTTTTTT
CASSENSARNEKLFF
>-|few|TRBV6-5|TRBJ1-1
TGTGCCAGCAGAGGGAACACTGAAGCTTTCTTT
CASRGNTEAFF
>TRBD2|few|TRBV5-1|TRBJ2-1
TGCGCCAGCAGCTCTTTAGCGGGAGGGGTTTACAATGAGCAGTTCTTC
CASSSLAGGVYNEQFF
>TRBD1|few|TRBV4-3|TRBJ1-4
TGCGCCAGCAGCAAAGACAGGGGGCGAACTAATGAAAAACTGTTTTTT
CASSKDRGRTNEKLFF